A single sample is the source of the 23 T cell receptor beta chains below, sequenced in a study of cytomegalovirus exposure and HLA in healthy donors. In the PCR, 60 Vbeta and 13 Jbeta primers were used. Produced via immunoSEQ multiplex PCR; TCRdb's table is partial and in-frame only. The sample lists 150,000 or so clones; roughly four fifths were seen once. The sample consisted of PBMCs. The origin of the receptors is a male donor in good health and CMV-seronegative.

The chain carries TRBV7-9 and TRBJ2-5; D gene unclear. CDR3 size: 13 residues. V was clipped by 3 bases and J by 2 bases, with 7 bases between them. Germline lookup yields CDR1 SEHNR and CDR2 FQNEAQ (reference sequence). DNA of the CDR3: TGTGCCAGCAGCTTCTCGCGTCAAGAGACCCAGTACTTC. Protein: CASSFSRQETQYF.

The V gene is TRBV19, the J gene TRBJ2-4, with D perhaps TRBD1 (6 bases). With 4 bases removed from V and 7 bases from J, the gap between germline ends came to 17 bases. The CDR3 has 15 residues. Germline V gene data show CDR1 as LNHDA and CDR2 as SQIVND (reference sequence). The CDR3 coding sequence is TGTGCCAGTAGTACCCCCTGGGGAAGGGGGAACATTCAGTACTTC. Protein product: CASSTPWGRGNIQYF.

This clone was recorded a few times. CDR3 nucleotide sequence: TGTGCCAGCAGCCGCCCGGGACTAGCGGGAGGGCCCAACACCGGGGAGCTGTTTTTT. This encodes CASSRPGLAGGPNTGELFF. The chain carries TRBV11-3 and TRBJ2-2; the match to TRBD2 covers 16 bases. This CDR3 is built from 19 residues. CDR1 is SGHNT, CDR2 YENEEA, per germline. J lost 2 bases, V lost 5 bases, and 8 bases had no gene match.

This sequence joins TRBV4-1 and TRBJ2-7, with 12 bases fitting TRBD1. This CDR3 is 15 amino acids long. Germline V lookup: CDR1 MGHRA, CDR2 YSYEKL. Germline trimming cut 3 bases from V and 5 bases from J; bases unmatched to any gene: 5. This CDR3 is CASSHTGTGGNEQYF. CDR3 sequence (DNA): TGCGCCAGCAGCCACACCGGGACAGGGGGCAACGAGCAGTACTTC.

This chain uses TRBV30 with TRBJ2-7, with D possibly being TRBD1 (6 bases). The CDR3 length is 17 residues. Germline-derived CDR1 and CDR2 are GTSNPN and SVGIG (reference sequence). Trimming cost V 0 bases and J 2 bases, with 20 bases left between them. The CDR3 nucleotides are TGTGCCTGGAGTGTACTTCAAGGGGGTGGTAGGACCTACGAGCAGTACTTC. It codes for CAWSVLQGGGRTYEQYF.

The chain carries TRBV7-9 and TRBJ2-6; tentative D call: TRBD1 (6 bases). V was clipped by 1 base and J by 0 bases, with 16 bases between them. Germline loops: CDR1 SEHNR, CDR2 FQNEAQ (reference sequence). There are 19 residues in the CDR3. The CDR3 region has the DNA TGTGCCAGCAGCTTAGGGTCGGGACACTCGAGCTCTGGGGCCAACGTCCTGACTTTC. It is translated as CASSLGSGHSSSGANVLTF.

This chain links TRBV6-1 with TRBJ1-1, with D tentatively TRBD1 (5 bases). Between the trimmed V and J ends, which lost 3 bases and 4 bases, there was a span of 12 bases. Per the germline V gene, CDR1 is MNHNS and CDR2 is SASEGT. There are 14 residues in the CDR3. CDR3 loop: CASSDPWGGTEAFF. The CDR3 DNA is TGTGCCAGCAGTGACCCCTGGGGGGGCACTGAAGCTTTCTTT.

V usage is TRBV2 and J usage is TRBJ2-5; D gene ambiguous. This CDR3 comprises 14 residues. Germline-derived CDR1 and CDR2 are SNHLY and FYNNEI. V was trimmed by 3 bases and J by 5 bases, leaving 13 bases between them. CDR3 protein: CASSEEILRETQYF. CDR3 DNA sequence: TGTGCCAGCAGTGAGGAAATTCTGCGGGAGACCCAGTACTTC.

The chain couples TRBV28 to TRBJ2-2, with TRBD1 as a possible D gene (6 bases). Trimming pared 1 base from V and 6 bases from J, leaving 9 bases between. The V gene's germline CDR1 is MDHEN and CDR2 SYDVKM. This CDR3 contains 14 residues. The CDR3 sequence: CASSLLQGAGELFF. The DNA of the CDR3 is TGTGCCAGCAGTTTATTACAGGGTGCCGGGGAGCTGTTTTTT.

The CDR3 DNA reads as TGTGCCTGGAGTGTAGAATGGGGACAGGGAGGAGAGACCCAGTACTTC. The encoded protein is CAWSVEWGQGGETQYF. The chain combines TRBV30 with TRBJ2-5; 9 bases match TRBD1. This CDR3 has 16 amino acids. CDR1 and CDR2 from the germline V gene are GTSNPN and SVGIG (reference sequence). V lost 0 bases to trimming and J lost 4 bases; unmatched junction nucleotides: 9.

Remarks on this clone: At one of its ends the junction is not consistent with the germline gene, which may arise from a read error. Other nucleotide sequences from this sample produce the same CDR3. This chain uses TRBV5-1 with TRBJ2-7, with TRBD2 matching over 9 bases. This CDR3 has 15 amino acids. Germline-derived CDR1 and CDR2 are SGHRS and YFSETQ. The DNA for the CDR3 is TGCGCCAGCAGCTTGGTTCGCGGGGGGGCCAACGAACAGTACTTC. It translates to CASSLVRGGANEQYF.

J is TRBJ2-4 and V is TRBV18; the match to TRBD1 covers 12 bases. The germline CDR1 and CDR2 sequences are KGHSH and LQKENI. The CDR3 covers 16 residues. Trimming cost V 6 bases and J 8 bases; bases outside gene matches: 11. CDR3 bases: TGTGCCAGCTCCCTAATCGGGACAGGGGGCACGGACATTCAGTACTTC. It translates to CASSLIGTGGTDIQYF.

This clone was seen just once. The CDR3 protein is CASSSPAGLAGPDSYEQYF. CDR3 sequence (DNA): TGTGCCAGCAGCTCTCCCGCGGGACTAGCGGGACCCGACTCCTACGAGCAGTACTTC. V and J are TRBV5-8 and TRBJ2-7; 13 bases agree with TRBD2. CDR3 length: 19 residues. Losses at the gene ends were 3 bases for V and 0 bases for J; bases not matched to a gene: 12. Germline V gene lookup returns CDR1 SGHTS and CDR2 YDEGEE.

CDR3 coding DNA: TGTGCCAGCAGCCCCATGAGGAACACTGAAGCTTTCTTT. Its protein product is CASSPMRNTEAFF. The chain carries TRBV7-2 and TRBJ1-1; the D is unclear. Per the germline V gene, CDR1 is SGHTA and CDR2 is FQGNSA. The CDR3 covers 13 residues. The V end was cut by 5 bases, the J end by 1 base, with 8 bases between.

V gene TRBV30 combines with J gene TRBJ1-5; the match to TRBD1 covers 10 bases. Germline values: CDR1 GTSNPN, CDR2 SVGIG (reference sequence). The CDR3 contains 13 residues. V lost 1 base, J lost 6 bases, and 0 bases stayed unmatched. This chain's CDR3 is CAWSGTGGQPQHF. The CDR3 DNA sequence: TGTGCCTGGAGTGGGACAGGGGGTCAGCCCCAGCATTTT.

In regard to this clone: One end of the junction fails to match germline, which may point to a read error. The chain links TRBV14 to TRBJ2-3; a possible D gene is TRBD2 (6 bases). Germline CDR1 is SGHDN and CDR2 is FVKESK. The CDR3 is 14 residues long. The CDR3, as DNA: TGTGCCAGCAGCCAACCCACGTGGGGGGATACGCCGTATTTT. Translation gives CASSQPTWGDTPYF.

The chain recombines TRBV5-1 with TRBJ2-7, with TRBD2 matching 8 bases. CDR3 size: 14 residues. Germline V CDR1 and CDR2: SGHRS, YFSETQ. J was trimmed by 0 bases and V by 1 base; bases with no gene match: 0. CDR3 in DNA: TGCGCCAGCAGCTTGACTAGCGGCTCCTACGAGCAGTACTTC. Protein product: CASSLTSGSYEQYF.

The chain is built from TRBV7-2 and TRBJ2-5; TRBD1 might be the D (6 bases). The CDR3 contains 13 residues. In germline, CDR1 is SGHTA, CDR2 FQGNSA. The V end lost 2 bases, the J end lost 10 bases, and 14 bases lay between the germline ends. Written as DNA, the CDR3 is TGTGCCAGCAGCTTAAAAACACAGGGTATCCAGTACTTC. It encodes CASSLKTQGIQYF.

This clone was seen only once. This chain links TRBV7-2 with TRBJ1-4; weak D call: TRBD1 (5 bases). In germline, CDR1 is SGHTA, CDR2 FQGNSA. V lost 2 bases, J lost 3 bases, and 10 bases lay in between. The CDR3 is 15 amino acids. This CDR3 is CASSLWGGSNEKLFF. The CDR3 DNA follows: TGTGCCAGCAGCTTATGGGGGGGGTCTAATGAAAAACTGTTTTTT.

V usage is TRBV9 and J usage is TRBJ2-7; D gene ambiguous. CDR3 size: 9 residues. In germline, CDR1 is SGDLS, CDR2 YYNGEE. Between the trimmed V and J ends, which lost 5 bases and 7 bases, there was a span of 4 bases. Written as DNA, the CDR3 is TGTGCCAGCAGGCGGGAGCAGTACTTC. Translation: CASRREQYF.

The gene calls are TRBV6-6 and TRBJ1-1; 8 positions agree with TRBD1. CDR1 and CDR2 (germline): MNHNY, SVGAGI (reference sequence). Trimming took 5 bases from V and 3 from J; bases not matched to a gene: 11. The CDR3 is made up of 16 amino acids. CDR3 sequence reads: CASSADRAPSDTEAFF. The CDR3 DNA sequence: TGTGCCAGCAGTGCGGACAGGGCGCCCTCGGACACTGAAGCTTTCTTT.

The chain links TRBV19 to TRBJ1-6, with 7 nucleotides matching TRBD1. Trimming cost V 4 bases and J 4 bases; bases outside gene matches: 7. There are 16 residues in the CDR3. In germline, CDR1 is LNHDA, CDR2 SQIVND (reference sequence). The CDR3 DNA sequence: TGTGCCAGTAGTACGACAGGGCCGAGGTATAATTCACCCCTCCACTTT. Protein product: CASSTTGPRYNSPLHF.

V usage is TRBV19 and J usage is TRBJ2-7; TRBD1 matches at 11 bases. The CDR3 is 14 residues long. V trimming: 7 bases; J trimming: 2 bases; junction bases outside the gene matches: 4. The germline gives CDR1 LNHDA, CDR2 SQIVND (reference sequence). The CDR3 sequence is CASTMGQGAYEQYF. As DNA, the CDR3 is TGTGCCAGTACCATGGGACAGGGGGCCTACGAGCAGTACTTC.